This TCR beta chain stems from a study of cytomegalovirus exposure and HLA in healthy donors. 13 Jbeta primers and 60 Vbeta primers were used for the PCR. Only in-frame clones appear in the TCRdb table, and some are missing; sequencing was by immunoSEQ multiplex PCR. This table has tens of thousands of clones, 55% to 65% appearing once. This TCR was recovered from a woman between 40 and 55 years old in good health and CMV-seropositive. The specimen was PBMCs.

This CDR3 is CASSLLAGESDTQYF. The CDR3, as DNA: TGTGCCAGCAGCCTACTAGCGGGGGAATCAGATACGCAGTATTTT. This rearrangement joins TRBV7-2 to TRBJ2-3, with 11 bases aligning to TRBD2. The J segment lost 4 bases and the V segment lost 5 bases, leaving 5 bases of the junction unmatched. The germline V gene has CDR1 SGHTA and CDR2 FQGNSA. The CDR3 extends over 15 amino acids.